The T cell receptor (beta chain) described here comes from a study of blood T cells in healthy people across ages. V shed 0 bases and J shed 3 bases, with 8 bases lying between them. The germline V gene encodes CDR1 MDHEN and CDR2 SYDVKM. This CDR3 has 14 amino acids. This clonotype has a handful of counts. A second PCR of 7 to 11 cycles used a sample-barcoded 5' primer and a J-beta primer mix. TCRdb recomputed calls from the 5' RACE reads with MiXCR, one row per CDR3 protein. The data show over a million distinct CDR3 sequences, approximately 26% seen once. This same sample was also part of a study on T cells of mothers and their children.

This TCR was recovered from a girl aged 2-10 years in good health. What was sequenced was blood. The chain has TRBV28 and TRBJ1-1; D remains ambiguous. The CDR3 protein is CASSLWGEYTEAFF. DNA for the CDR3: TGTGCCAGCAGTTTATGGGGCGAATACACTGAAGCTTTCTTT.